Below are 28 T cell receptor beta chains sequenced from a single sample in a study of beta chain features in type 1 diabetes (dated by TCRdb to 2016 to 2019). Library method: the immunoSEQ multiplex PCR assay. The entire isolated RNA was reverse transcribed using the High Capacity cDNA Reverse Transcription Kit, and thus expressed TCRB transcripts were sequenced. The clones in this table, taken by TCRdb from immuneACCESS, are in-frame only. Not every clone is retained; where verified, under half of the shortfall comes from an unresolved V gene, and the cause of the rest is unknown. Across this sample there are around 350,000 clones, with 10% to 15% seen only once. The leading ten clones occupy 0.017% of the sample. The sample comprised naive CD4+ T cells from blood. This sample's cell subset or site label indicates: true naive CD4+ T cells. The origin of the receptors is a young man in good health.

This clone was detected a few times. The gene calls are TRBV7-9 and TRBJ2-5; 7 positions agree with TRBD1. TRBJ2-7 explains the end of the DNA better; the J call may be wrong. CDR1 and CDR2 from the germline V gene are SEHNR and FQNEAQ (reference sequence). CDR3 length: 16 residues. The CDR3 DNA is TGTGCCAGCAGCTCCAATACGAGACAGGGATCCTACGAGCAGTACTTC. Amino acids: CASSSNTRQGSYEQYF.

The V call is TRBV5-4, the J call TRBJ2-7, with D perhaps TRBD2 (7 bases). Germline CDR1 reads SGHNT; CDR2 reads YYREEE (reference sequence). V was trimmed by 6 bases and J by 2 bases, leaving 15 bases between them. The CDR3 runs to 14 residues. This CDR3 reads CASTHSGGPYEQYF. The DNA for the CDR3 is TGTGCCAGCACCCATTCGGGGGGCCCCTACGAGCAGTACTTC.

This chain uses TRBV30 with TRBJ1-6, with 7 bases lining up with TRBD1. Germline CDR1 reads GTSNPN; CDR2 reads SVGIG (reference sequence). The V gene end was trimmed by 2 bases and the J gene end by 8 bases; junction bases not matched to a gene: 6. This CDR3 is built from 14 residues. CDR3 loop: CAWSTPGQYSPLHF. The CDR3, as DNA: TGTGCCTGGAGTACCCCGGGACAGTATTCACCCCTCCACTTT. Combining the CDR3 with reference TRBV30 and TRBJ1-6 gives the whole variable domain SQTIHQWPATLVQPVGSPLSLECTVEGTSNPNLYWYRQAAGRGLQLLFYSVGIGQISSEVPQNLSASRPQDRQFILSSKKLLLSDSGFYLCAWSTPGQYSPLHFGNGTRLTVT.

The V call is TRBV7-2, the J call TRBJ1-5; no definite D call. Germline V gives CDR1 SGHTA, CDR2 FQGNSA. The V gene lost 3 bases and the J gene lost 3 bases, with 3 bases spanning the gap. This CDR3 region has 12 residues. CDR3 in DNA: TGTGCCAGCAGCTTCAACAATCAGCCCCAGCATTTT. The encoded protein is CASSFNNQPQHF.

This clone was detected ten times or more. The V gene is TRBV29-1, the J gene TRBJ2-7; 7 nucleotides align to TRBD2. J was trimmed by 3 bases and V by 4 bases; bases with no gene match: 9. The CDR3 covers 14 residues. The germline V gene has CDR1 SQVTM and CDR2 ANQGSEA. The CDR3 spells CSVVDSGNVYEQYF. For the CDR3, the DNA is TGCAGCGTTGTAGACAGCGGGAACGTCTACGAGCAGTACTTC.

This clone has more than one count but fewer than ten. The chain links TRBV7-2 to TRBJ2-5; a possible D gene is TRBD1 (5 bases). Germline CDR1 is SGHTA and CDR2 is FQGNSA. This CDR3 region has 14 residues. The V end was cut by 2 bases, the J end by 5 bases, with 12 bases between. Here the CDR3 DNA reads TGTGCCAGCAGCTTATCCTCAGGGCTGGAGACCCAGTACTTC. It codes for CASSLSSGLETQYF.

In DNA form, the CDR3 reads TGTGCCAGCAGCTTGGGTCTAGCGGGGTCTTCAGATACGCAGTATTTT. This codes for CASSLGLAGSSDTQYF. The chain couples TRBV5-4 to TRBJ2-3; 9 bases are a match to TRBD2. Trimming cost V 0 bases and J 4 bases; bases outside gene matches: 6. Germline CDR1 and CDR2: SGHNT and YYREEE (reference sequence). The CDR3 consists of 16 residues.

The gene calls are TRBV5-5 and TRBJ2-5; D is ambiguous. The CDR3 consists of 15 residues. Germline CDR1 reads SGHKS; CDR2 reads YYEKEE (reference sequence). V lost 1 base and J lost 3, with 13 bases in between. The CDR3 region is CASSLSLGRKETQYF. In DNA form, the CDR3 reads TGTGCCAGCAGCTTGTCTTTGGGCAGAAAAGAGACCCAGTACTTC.

The gene calls are TRBV4-3 and TRBJ1-1; TRBD1 matches 7 bases. This CDR3 spans 13 amino acids. V was clipped by 4 bases and J by 3 bases; unmatched bases: 2. In germline, CDR1 is LGHNA, CDR2 YSLEER. The CDR3 here is CASSLTGDTEAFF. CDR3 in DNA: TGCGCCAGCAGCCTCACAGGGGACACTGAAGCTTTCTTT.

This chain links TRBV11-2 with TRBJ2-2; D perhaps matches TRBD2 (5 bases). CDR3 size: 18 residues. The V gene lost 2 bases and the J gene lost 3 bases, with 19 bases spanning the gap. CDR1 and CDR2 from the germline V gene are SGHAT and FQNNGV. CDR3 coding DNA: TGTGCCAGCAGCTTAAGAGTCCGGCTAGCCTCGTACACCGGGGAGCTGTTTTTT. Amino acids: CASSLRVRLASYTGELFF.

The DNA of the CDR3 is TGTGCCAGCAGCTTTGGCCAGATAGCCAAAAACATTCAGTACTTC. Its translation is CASSFGQIAKNIQYF. V is TRBV11-1 and J is TRBJ2-4; D remains ambiguous. This CDR3 is 15 amino acids long. Trimming took off 3 bases at V and 0 bases at J, with 9 bases between the two ends. The germline V gene encodes CDR1 SGHAT and CDR2 FQDESV (reference sequence).

The V gene is TRBV30, the J gene TRBJ2-7; 7 bases fit TRBD1. Germline V gives CDR1 GTSNPN, CDR2 SVGIG (reference sequence). J lost 7 bases, V lost 4 bases, and 7 bases had no gene match. There are 12 residues in the CDR3. The CDR3 DNA reads as TGTGCCTGGAATAGACAGGGTGATGAGCAGTACTTC. It codes for CAWNRQGDEQYF.

Comments on this clone: The sample contains more than one DNA sequence encoding this CDR3. The rearrangement uses TRBV30 and TRBJ2-3; 9 bases line up with TRBD2. The V and J ends lost 2 bases and 2 bases, in that order; junction bases with no gene match: 5. This CDR3 spans 15 amino acids. Per the germline V gene, CDR1 is GTSNPN and CDR2 is SVGIG (reference sequence). This CDR3 reads CAWSRTSGSTDTQYF. DNA for the CDR3: TGTGCCTGGAGTAGAACTAGCGGGTCCACAGATACGCAGTATTTT.

Only a few counts were recorded for this clone. J is TRBJ2-1 and V is TRBV19, with D uncertain. CDR1 LNHDA and CDR2 SQIVND come from the germline V gene (reference sequence). This CDR3 spans 12 amino acids. V shed 0 bases and J shed 10 bases, with 7 bases lying between them. This chain's CDR3 is CASSIDRSEQFF. The CDR3 bases are TGTGCCAGTAGTATAGACCGTTCCGAGCAGTTCTTC.

This clone has more than one count but fewer than ten. The chain couples TRBV7-2 to TRBJ2-5; TRBD2 matches at 8 bases. CDR1 is SGHTA and CDR2 is FQGNSA in the germline V gene. V lost 8 bases, J lost 2 bases, and 4 bases stayed unmatched. There are 13 residues in the CDR3. Here the CDR3 DNA reads TGTGCCAGCGCGCCGGGAGGGCAAGAGACCCAGTACTTC. Protein: CASAPGGQETQYF.

This clone was counted a few times. The V and J genes are TRBV18 and TRBJ2-6, with TRBD1 matching over 9 bases. This CDR3 spans 19 amino acids. CDR1 and CDR2 from the germline V gene are KGHSH and LQKENI. With 3 bases clipped from V and 0 bases from J, the junction kept 9 bases outside the gene matches. In nucleotides, the CDR3 is TGTGCCAGCTCACCTTTCGACTGGACAGGGGTCTCTGGGGCCAACGTCCTGACTTTC. This translates into CASSPFDWTGVSGANVLTF.

This clone occurred a few times. The chain has TRBV4-3 and TRBJ1-2; D possibly corresponds to TRBD1 (6 bases). The CDR3 totals 14 residues. The germline gives CDR1 LGHNA, CDR2 YSLEER. Trimming pared 0 bases from V and 5 bases from J, leaving 10 bases between. The CDR3 region has the DNA TGCGCCAGCAGCCAAGATGTCCAGGGGTATGGCTACACCTTC. Amino acid sequence: CASSQDVQGYGYTF.

The V gene is TRBV5-6, the J gene TRBJ1-2; 10 bases are a match to TRBD1. The CDR3 totals 15 residues. The V gene's germline CDR1 is SGHDT and CDR2 YYEEEE. V trimming: 2 bases; J trimming: 5 bases; junction bases outside the gene matches: 6. The CDR3: CASSFPDRGIYGYTF. In DNA form, the CDR3 reads TGTGCCAGCAGCTTCCCGGACAGGGGGATTTATGGCTACACCTTC.

This clone was seen a handful of times. V gene TRBV2 combines with J gene TRBJ1-5; tentative D call: TRBD1 (5 bases). Germline V gene data show CDR1 as SNHLY and CDR2 as FYNNEI. This CDR3 region has 14 residues. V lost 1 base to trimming and J lost 7 bases, with 11 bases between them. The CDR3 DNA reads as TGTGCCAGCAGTGAAGAAAGGGGTGGACAGCCCCAGCATTTT. Amino acids: CASSEERGGQPQHF.

This clone was counted only a few times. This rearrangement joins TRBV11-1 to TRBJ2-5; TRBD1 aligns across 7 bases. The V segment lost 4 bases and the J segment 4 bases; nucleotides outside the gene matches: 3. This CDR3 is built from 13 residues. The germline CDR1 and CDR2 sequences are SGHAT and FQDESV (reference sequence). The CDR3 loop reads CASSSQGRETQYF. As DNA, the CDR3 is TGTGCCAGCAGCTCACAGGGGAGAGAGACCCAGTACTTC. The whole variable domain, remainder taken from reference TRBV11-1 and TRBJ2-5, is EAEVAQSPRYKITEKSQAVAFWCDPISGHATLYWYRQILGQGPELLVQFQDESVVDDSQLPKDRFSAERLKGVDSTLKIQPAELGDSAMYLCASSSQGRETQYFGPGTRLLVL.

This clone has a handful of counts. The chain combines TRBV25-1 with TRBJ1-1; D remains unclear. Trimming took off 0 bases at V and 4 bases at J, with 9 bases between the two ends. The CDR3 is 14 residues long. Germline-derived CDR1 and CDR2 are MGHDK and SYGVNS. CDR3 residues: CASSEYGESTEAFF. The DNA for the CDR3 is TGTGCCAGCAGTGAATACGGGGAGAGCACTGAAGCTTTCTTT.

The chain uses TRBV30 and TRBJ1-5, with D possibly matching TRBD1 (6 bases). CDR1 is GTSNPN and CDR2 is SVGIG in the germline V gene (reference sequence). The CDR3 totals 13 residues. The ends were cut back, 1 base at V and 2 bases at J, with 6 bases in the middle. The DNA of the CDR3 is TGTGCCTGGAGTGCAGGGGGCAATCAGCCCCAGCATTTT. Its protein is CAWSAGGNQPQHF.

V and J are TRBV7-3 and TRBJ2-2; TRBD2 matches 8 bases. The germline gives CDR1 SGHTA, CDR2 FQGTGA. This CDR3 has 16 residues. Unmatched junction bases numbered 8, after V lost 5 bases and J lost 3 bases. The CDR3 bases are TGTGCCAGCAGCCCCGGGGGGGCGCGAGACACCGGGGAGCTGTTTTTT. As protein: CASSPGGARDTGELFF. Full variable domain (missing parts from reference TRBV7-3 and TRBJ2-2): GAGVSQTPSNKVTEKGKYVELRCDPISGHTALYWYRQSLGQGPEFLIYFQGTGAADDSGLPNDRFFAVRPEGSVSTLKIQRTERGDSAVYLCASSPGGARDTGELFFGEGSRLTVL.

The chain recombines TRBV18 with TRBJ2-1, with D possibly being TRBD2 (5 bases). The V gene lost 3 bases and the J gene lost 4 bases, with 16 bases spanning the gap. CDR3 length: 16 amino acids. The germline V gene has CDR1 KGHSH and CDR2 LQKENI. CDR3: CASSPRDSLRYNEQFF. CDR3 DNA: TGTGCCAGCTCACCCCGGGATAGCTTGCGTTACAATGAGCAGTTCTTC.

The sample holds a few counts of this clone. V is TRBV28 and J is TRBJ2-7, with 9 nucleotides matching TRBD1. The germline CDR1 and CDR2 sequences are MDHEN and SYDVKM. Trimming at V came to 5 bases and at J to 3 bases, leaving 5 bases not matched to a gene. This CDR3 region has 14 residues. CDR3: CASSPRGQGYEQYF. In DNA form, the CDR3 reads TGTGCCAGCAGTCCACGGGGACAGGGCTACGAGCAGTACTTC. The full variable domain, rest sourced from reference TRBV28 and TRBJ2-7, is DVKVTQSSRYLVKRTGEKVFLECVQDMDHENMFWYRQDPGLGLRLIYFSYDVKMKEKGDIPEGYSVSREKKERFSLILESASTNQTSMYLCASSPRGQGYEQYFGPGTRLTVT.

The gene calls are TRBV7-9 and TRBJ1-1; no definite D call. Germline CDR1 SEHNR, CDR2 FQNEAQ (reference sequence). This CDR3 has 10 amino acids. CDR3 amino acids: CGGANTEAFF. CDR3 in DNA: TGTGGTGGAGCGAACACTGAAGCTTTCTTT.

This clone was counted a few times. This chain joins TRBV11-2 and TRBJ2-7; 7 bases agree with TRBD2. After removal of 5 bases from V and 6 bases from J, the junction contained 13 bases not matched to a gene. This CDR3 has 15 amino acids. The germline V gene has CDR1 SGHAT and CDR2 FQNNGV. Here the CDR3 DNA reads TGTGCCAGCAGCCTTATGGGGGGGGTCGGGGGCGAGCAGTACTTC. It is translated as CASSLMGGVGGEQYF.

About this clone itself: Other DNA sequences in this specimen translate into the identical CDR3. V is TRBV7-2 and J is TRBJ2-7; TRBD2 is a possible D gene (6 bases). V was cut by 1 base and J by 3 bases, with 10 bases left in between. Germline V gene sequence: CDR1 SGHTA, CDR2 FQGNSA. This CDR3 has 14 residues. The CDR3 nucleotides are TGTGCCAGCAGCTTAGAGCAGGGAGGCTACGAGCAGTACTTC. Translation: CASSLEQGGYEQYF.